What follows is one T cell receptor beta chain and its context. This clone was seen a single time. The target of this receptor is not known. It has no much larger one-base neighbor in the sample; base qualities were not kept. According to the germline V gene, CDR1 reads MDHEN and CDR2 reads SYDVKM. Relative to germline, V is missing 4 bases and J is missing 6 bases, with 12 bases of the junction outside any gene match. Counted from cysteine to phenylalanine, this CDR3 has 15 amino acids. The only DNA kept is the CDR3, 45 bases in frame from the first base. This specimen comes from a study of blood T cell repertoires in COVID-19 (dated by TCRdb to about 2020). About the full investigation: The collaborator samples originated in the United States, Italy and Spain and spanned the acute and convalescent phases of COVID-19. The dataset comprised deeply sampled blood TCRbeta repertoires from subjects exposed to, actively infected with, or recovered from COVID-19. The material from the prospective study consisted of cDNA or gDNA derived from T cells, B-cell-depleted T cells, or PBMCs. Nearly every sample came with metadata listing a de-identified subject ID, COVID-19 status, age in years and sex. The samples were drawn from the first 160 participants of the ongoing ImmuneRACE study and from about 1,200 subjects provided by 6 global collaborators. A freely available public database, intended as a resource for researchers studying the immune response to SARS-CoV-2, is where the repertoires were released. Where HLA class I and class II types were available, the types were taken from metadata supplied by the sample provider, not from assay-based typing. Study-wide findings and limitations: How much clinical and demographic metadata was included differed by source and by participant, and the metadata was provided uncurated.

The immunoSEQ Assay, a bias-controlled multiplex PCR, was used to amplify TCRbeta CDR3 regions from genomic DNA. Under the source paper's analysis protocol: Within the assay, amplification of reference gene primers was used to estimate how many nucleated cells each sample contained. To quantify the absolute abundance of each unique TCRbeta CDR3 rearrangement, sequence reads were collapsed and filtered. Productive Simpson clonality was computed per sample as the square root of Simpson's diversity index over productive rearrangements. Not all clones reach the TCRdb copy of this immuneACCESS table, which keeps in-frame sequences only. Checked studies attribute under half of the gap to unresolved V genes and leave the rest unexplained. The D gene and trimming were derived from the DNA, and the V and J assignments and clone size from that table. In this sample the table shows 70,000 to 95,000 clones, 80% to 95% of which occur a single time. Together, the top ten hold 6.3% of the sample.

Each collaborating institution followed its own protocols to collect whole blood in K2EDTA tubes. For TCRbeta analysis, collaborator samples were shipped as frozen whole blood, as isolated PBMCs, or as DNA extracted from either sample type. This receptor chain uses TRBV28 and TRBJ2-7, with 7 bases matching TRBD1. The clonotype originates from a woman in her sixties or seventies with active COVID-19. Sequencing input: peripheral blood. The DNA sequence is TGTGCCAGCAGTTCGGCAGGGGGTATGAATTTCGAGCAGTACTTC. The resulting protein is CASSSAGGMNFEQYF.